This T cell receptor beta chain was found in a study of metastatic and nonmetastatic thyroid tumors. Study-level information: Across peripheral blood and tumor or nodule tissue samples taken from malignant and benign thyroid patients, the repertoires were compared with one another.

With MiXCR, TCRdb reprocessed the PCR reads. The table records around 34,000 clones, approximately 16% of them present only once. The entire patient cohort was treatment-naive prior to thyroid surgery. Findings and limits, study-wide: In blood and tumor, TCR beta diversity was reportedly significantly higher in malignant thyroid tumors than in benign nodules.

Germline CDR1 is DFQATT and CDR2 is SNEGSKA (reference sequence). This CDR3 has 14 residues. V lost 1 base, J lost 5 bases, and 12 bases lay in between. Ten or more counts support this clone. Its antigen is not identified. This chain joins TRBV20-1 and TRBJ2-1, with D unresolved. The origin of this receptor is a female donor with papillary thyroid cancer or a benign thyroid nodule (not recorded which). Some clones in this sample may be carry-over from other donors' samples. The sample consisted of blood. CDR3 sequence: CSARGAYDHNEQFF. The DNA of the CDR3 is TGCAGTGCTAGAGGCGCGTACGACCACAATGAGCAGTTCTTC.